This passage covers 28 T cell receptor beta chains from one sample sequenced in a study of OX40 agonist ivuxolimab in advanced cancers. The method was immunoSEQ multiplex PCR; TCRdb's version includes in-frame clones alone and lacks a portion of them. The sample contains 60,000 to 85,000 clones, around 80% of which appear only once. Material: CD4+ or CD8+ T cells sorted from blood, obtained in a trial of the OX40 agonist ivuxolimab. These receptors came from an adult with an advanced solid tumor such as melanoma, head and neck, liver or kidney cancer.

CDR3 in DNA: TGCGCCAGCAGCTCCGGCGGGAGCACAGATACGCAGTATTTT. It yields the protein CASSSGGSTDTQYF. This chain links TRBV5-1 with TRBJ2-3; D may be TRBD2 (5 bases). Trimming cost V 3 bases and J 0 bases, with 8 bases left between them. Germline V gene sequence: CDR1 SGHRS, CDR2 YFSETQ. The CDR3 is made up of 14 amino acids.

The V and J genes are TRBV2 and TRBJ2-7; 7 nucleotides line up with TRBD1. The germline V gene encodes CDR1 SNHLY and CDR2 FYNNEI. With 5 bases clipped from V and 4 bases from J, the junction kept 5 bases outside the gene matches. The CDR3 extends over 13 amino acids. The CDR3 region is CASSHEQGYEQYF. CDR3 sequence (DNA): TGTGCCAGCAGTCACGAACAGGGGTACGAGCAGTACTTC.

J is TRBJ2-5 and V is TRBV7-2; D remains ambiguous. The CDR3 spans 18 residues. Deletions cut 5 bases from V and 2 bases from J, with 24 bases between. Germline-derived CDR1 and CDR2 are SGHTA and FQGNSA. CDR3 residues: CASSVSGGPRAIQETQYF. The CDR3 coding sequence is TGTGCCAGCAGCGTCTCCGGTGGACCTCGGGCTATACAAGAGACCCAGTACTTC. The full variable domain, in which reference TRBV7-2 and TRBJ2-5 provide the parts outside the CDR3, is GAGVSQSPSNKVTEKGKDVELRCDPISGHTALYWYRQSLGQGLEFLIYFQGNSAPDKSGLPSDRFSAERTGGSVSTLTIQRTQQEDSAVYLCASSVSGGPRAIQETQYFGPGTRLLVL.

The CDR3 DNA reads TGCGCCAGCAGCCAAAGGCGGGAGTTGAATGAAAAACTGTTTTTT. Protein sequence: CASSQRRELNEKLFF. V is TRBV4-3 and J is TRBJ1-4; D remains unclear. V was trimmed by 2 bases and J by 5 bases, leaving 12 bases between them. Per the germline V gene, CDR1 is LGHNA and CDR2 is YSLEER. The CDR3 consists of 15 residues.

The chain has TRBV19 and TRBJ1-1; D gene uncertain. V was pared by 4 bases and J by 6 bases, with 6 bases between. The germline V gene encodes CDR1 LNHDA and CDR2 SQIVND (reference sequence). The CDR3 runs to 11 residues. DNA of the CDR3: TGTGCCAGTAGTAGCCGTTCTGAAGCTTTCTTT. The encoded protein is CASSSRSEAFF.

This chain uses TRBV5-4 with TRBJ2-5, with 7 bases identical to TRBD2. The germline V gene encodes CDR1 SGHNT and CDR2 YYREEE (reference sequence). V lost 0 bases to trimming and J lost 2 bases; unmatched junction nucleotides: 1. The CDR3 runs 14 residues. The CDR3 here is CASSLELAQETQYF. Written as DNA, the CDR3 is TGTGCCAGCAGCTTGGAACTAGCGCAAGAGACCCAGTACTTC.

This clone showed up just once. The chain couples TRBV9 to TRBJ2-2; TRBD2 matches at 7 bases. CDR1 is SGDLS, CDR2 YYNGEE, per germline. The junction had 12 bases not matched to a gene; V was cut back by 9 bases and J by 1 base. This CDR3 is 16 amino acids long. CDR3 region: CATSPTSDMNTGELFF. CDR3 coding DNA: TGTGCCACCTCCCCCACTAGCGACATGAACACCGGGGAGCTGTTTTTT.

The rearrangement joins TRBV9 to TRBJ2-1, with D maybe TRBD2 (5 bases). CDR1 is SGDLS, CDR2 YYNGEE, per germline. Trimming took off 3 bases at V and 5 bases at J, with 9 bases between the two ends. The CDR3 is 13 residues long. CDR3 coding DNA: TGTGCCAGCAGCGCCGGGGTTGACAATGAGCAGTTCTTC. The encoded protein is CASSAGVDNEQFF.

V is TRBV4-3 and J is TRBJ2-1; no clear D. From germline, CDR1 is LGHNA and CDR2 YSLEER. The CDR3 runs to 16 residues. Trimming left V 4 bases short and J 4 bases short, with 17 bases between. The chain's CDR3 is CASSRVINLAYNEQFF. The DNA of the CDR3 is TGCGCCAGCAGCCGAGTGATAAATTTGGCGTACAATGAGCAGTTCTTC.

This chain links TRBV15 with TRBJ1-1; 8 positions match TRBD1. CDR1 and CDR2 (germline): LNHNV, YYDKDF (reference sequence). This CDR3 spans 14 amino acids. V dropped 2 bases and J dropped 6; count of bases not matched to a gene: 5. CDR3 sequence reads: CATSRRGQGAEAFF. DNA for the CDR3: TGTGCCACCAGCAGACGAGGACAGGGCGCTGAAGCTTTCTTT.

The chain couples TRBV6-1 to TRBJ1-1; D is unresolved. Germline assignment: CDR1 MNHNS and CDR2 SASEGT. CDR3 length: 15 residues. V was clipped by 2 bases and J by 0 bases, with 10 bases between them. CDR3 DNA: TGTGCCAGCAGTGAATGGGCGGGCATGAACACTGAAGCTTTCTTT. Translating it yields CASSEWAGMNTEAFF.

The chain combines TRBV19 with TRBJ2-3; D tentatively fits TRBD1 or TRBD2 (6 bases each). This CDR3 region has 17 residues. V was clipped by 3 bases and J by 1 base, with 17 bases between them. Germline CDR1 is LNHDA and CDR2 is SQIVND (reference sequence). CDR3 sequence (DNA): TGTGCCAGTAGTATGGGGTGGGGGGCGCCGGGCACAGATACGCAGTATTTT. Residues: CASSMGWGAPGTDTQYF.

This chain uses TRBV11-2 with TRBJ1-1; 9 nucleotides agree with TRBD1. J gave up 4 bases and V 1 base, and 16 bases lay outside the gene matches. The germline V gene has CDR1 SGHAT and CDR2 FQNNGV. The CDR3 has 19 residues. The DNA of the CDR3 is TGTGCCAGCAGCTTAGGGTGGGGACAGGGAGGGATTGGGATCACTGAAGCTTTCTTT. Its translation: CASSLGWGQGGIGITEAFF.

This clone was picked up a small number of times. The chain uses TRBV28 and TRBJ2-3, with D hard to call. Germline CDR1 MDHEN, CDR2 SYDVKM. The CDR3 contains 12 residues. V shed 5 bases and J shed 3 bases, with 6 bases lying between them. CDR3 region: CASSKWTDTQYF. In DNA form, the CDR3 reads TGTGCCAGCAGTAAGTGGACAGATACGCAGTATTTT. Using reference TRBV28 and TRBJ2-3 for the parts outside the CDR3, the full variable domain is DVKVTQSSRYLVKRTGEKVFLECVQDMDHENMFWYRQDPGLGLRLIYFSYDVKMKEKGDIPEGYSVSREKKERFSLILESASTNQTSMYLCASSKWTDTQYFGPGTRLTVL.

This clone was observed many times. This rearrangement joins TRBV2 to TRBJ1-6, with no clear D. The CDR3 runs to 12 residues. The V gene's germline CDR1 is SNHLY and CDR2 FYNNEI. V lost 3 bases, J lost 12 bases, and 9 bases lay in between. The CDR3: CASSEGSRPLHF. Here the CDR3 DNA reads TGTGCCAGCAGTGAGGGTAGCAGACCCCTCCACTTT.

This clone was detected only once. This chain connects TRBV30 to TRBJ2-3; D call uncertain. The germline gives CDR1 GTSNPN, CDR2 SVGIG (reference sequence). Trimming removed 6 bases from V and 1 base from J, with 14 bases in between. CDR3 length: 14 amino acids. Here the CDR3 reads CACQPTSGTDTQYF. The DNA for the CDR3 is TGTGCCTGCCAACCCACATCGGGCACAGATACGCAGTATTTT.

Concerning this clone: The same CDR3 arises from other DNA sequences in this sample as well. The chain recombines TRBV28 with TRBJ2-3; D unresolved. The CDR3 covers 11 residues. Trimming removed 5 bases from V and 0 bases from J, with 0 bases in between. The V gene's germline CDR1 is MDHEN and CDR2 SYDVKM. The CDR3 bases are TGTGCCAGCAGTAGCACAGATACGCAGTATTTT. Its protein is CASSSTDTQYF. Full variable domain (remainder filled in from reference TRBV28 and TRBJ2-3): DVKVTQSSRYLVKRTGEKVFLECVQDMDHENMFWYRQDPGLGLRLIYFSYDVKMKEKGDIPEGYSVSREKKERFSLILESASTNQTSMYLCASSSTDTQYFGPGTRLTVL.

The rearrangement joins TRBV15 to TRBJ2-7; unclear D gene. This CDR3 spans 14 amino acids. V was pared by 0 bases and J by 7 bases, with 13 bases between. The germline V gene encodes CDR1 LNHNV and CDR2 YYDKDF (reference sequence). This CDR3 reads CATSRDRATREQYV. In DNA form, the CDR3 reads TGTGCCACCAGCAGAGATAGGGCCACTCGGGAGCAGTACGTC.

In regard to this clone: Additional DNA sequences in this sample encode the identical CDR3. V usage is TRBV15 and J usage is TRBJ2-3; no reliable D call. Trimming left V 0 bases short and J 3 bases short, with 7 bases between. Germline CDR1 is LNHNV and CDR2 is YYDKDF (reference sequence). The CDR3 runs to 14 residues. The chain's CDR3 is CATSRDLATDTQYF. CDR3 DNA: TGTGCCACCAGCAGAGATCTCGCGACAGATACGCAGTATTTT. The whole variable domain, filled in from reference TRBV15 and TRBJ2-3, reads DAMVIQNPRYQVTQFGKPVTLSCSQTLNHNVMYWYQQKSSQAPKLLFHYYDKDFNNEADTPDNFQSRRPNTSFCFLDIRSPGLGDTAMYLCATSRDLATDTQYFGPGTRLTVL.

CDR3 nucleotide sequence: TGTGCCACCAGGGTCCGGGGCGAGGAGACCCAGTACTTC. Its translation: CATRVRGEETQYF. V gene TRBV15 combines with J gene TRBJ2-5, with D perhaps TRBD1 or TRBD2 (5 bases each). CDR3 length: 13 residues. The V end lost 6 bases, the J end lost 5 bases, and 13 bases lay between the germline ends. In germline, CDR1 is LNHNV, CDR2 YYDKDF (reference sequence).

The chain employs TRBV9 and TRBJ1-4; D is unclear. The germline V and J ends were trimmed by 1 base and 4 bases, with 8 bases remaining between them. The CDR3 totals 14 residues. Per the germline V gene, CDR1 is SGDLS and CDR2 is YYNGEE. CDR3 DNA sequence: TGTGCCAGCAGCGTAAAAACAGATAATGAAAAACTGTTTTTT. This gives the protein CASSVKTDNEKLFF.

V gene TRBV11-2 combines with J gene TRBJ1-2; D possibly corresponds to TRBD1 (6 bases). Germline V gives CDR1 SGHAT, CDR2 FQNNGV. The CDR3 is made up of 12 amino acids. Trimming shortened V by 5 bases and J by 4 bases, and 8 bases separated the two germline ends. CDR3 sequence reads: CASSPQGYGYTF. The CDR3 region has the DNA TGTGCCAGCAGCCCACAGGGCTATGGCTACACCTTC.

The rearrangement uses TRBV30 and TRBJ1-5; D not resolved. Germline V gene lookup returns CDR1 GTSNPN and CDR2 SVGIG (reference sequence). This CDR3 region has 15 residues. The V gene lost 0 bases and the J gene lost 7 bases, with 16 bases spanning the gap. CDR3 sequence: CAWSVAGTWGQPQHF. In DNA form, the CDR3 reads TGTGCCTGGAGTGTAGCAGGCACCTGGGGACAGCCCCAGCATTTT. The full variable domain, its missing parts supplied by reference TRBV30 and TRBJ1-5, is SQTIHQWPATLVQPVGSPLSLECTVEGTSNPNLYWYRQAAGRGLQLLFYSVGIGQISSEVPQNLSASRPQDRQFILSSKKLLLSDSGFYLCAWSVAGTWGQPQHFGDGTRLSIL.

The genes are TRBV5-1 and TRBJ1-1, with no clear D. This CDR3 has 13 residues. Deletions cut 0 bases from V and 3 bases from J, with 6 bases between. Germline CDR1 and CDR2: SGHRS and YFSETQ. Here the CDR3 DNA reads TGCGCCAGCAGCTTGGAAACCCACACTGAAGCTTTCTTT. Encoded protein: CASSLETHTEAFF.

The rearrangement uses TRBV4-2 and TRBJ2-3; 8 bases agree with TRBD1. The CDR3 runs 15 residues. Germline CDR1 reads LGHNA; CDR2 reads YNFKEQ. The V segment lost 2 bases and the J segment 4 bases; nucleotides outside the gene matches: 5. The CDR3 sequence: CASSQQDREADTQYF. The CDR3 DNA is TGTGCCAGCAGCCAACAGGACAGGGAAGCAGATACGCAGTATTTT.

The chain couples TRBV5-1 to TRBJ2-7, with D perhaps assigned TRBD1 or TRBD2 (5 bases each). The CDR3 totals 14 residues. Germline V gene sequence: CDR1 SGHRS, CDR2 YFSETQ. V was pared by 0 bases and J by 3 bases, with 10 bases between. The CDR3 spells CASSLASGSYEQYF. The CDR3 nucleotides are TGCGCCAGCAGCTTGGCGTCAGGGAGCTACGAGCAGTACTTC.

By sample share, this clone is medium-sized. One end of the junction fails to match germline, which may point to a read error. In DNA form, the CDR3 reads TGTGCCAGCAGCTTCCTGGACAGCCCGGGGAACATTGAAGCTTTCTTT. It translates to CASSFLDSPGNIEAFF. V usage is TRBV7-9 and J usage is TRBJ1-1; tentatively, D is TRBD1 (6 bases). CDR1 SEHNR and CDR2 FQNEAQ come from the germline V gene (reference sequence). The length of the CDR3 is 16 residues.

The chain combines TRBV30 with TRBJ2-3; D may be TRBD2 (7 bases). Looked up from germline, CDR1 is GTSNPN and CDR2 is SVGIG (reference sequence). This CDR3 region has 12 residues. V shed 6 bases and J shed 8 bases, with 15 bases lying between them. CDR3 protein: CACIGGGSTQYF. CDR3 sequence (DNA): TGTGCCTGCATAGGGGGGGGTTCTACGCAGTATTTT. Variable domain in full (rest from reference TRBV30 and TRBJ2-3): SQTIHQWPATLVQPVGSPLSLECTVEGTSNPNLYWYRQAAGRGLQLLFYSVGIGQISSEVPQNLSASRPQDRQFILSSKKLLLSDSGFYLCACIGGGSTQYFGPGTRLTVL.